The text below deals with one T cell receptor beta chain. This clonotype is described as medium-sized (0.01 to 0.1%). Its antigen specificity is not known. Per-nucleotide qualities are absent, and no much larger clonotype sits a single base away. This sample is drawn from a study. The germline V gene yields SGHDN for CDR1 and FVKESK for CDR2. The V and J ends are trimmed by 0 bases and 9 bases, leaving 15 bases between them. Measured from the cysteine to the phenylalanine, the CDR3 is 15 residues long. Solely the CDR3 DNA is kept, with 45 bases framed from the first base. TCRdb names Illumina MiSeq as the instrument used. The public reads were reprocessed in TCRdb via fastp at Q25 and MiXCR, keeping in-frame beta chains. Merged by CDR3 protein, the rows form single entries marked with the most common genes and DNA. The sample records 1,500 to 2,000 distinct CDR3 sequences, 7% to 10% of which are singletons. The biggest ten clones account for approximately 12% of the sample.

The TCR sequence derives from a human donor with rheumatoid arthritis. This chain joins TRBV14 to TRBJ2-1; a confident D gene designation cannot be given. The sequenced material came from CD4+ T cells from peripheral blood. The CDR3: CASSQDLIRAGEQFF. The nucleotide sequence reads as follows: TGTGCCAGCAGCCAAGATCTGATCCGGGCAGGTGAGCAGTTCTTC. Extended through the reference TRBV14 and TRBJ2-1 proteins, this CDR3 yields the full variable domain: EAGVTQFPSHSVIEKGQTVTLRCDPISGHDNLYWYRRVMGKEIKFLLHFVKESKQDESGMPNNRFLAERTGGTYSTLKVQPAELEDSGVYFCASSQDLIRAGEQFFGPGTRLTVL.